This TCR beta chain was recorded in a study of regulatory dendritic cells for organ transplantation. About the study: Regulatory dendritic cells were monocyte-derived, receiving vitamin D3 on days 0 and 4 and IL-10 on day 4. Study-level results: Memory CD8+ T cells were the most oligoclonal; naive cells were highly diverse.

Profiled with immunoSEQ multiplex PCR; TCRdb holds only in-frame clones, not every one. This table holds some 3,800 clones, roughly 70% found once. The CDR3 runs 15 residues. V was pared by 3 bases and J by 8 bases, with 16 bases between. Germline V gene sequence: CDR1 MNHEY, CDR2 SMNVEV (reference sequence). Comment on this clone: Its antigen is still unknown.

Sorted T cells were CFSE-labeled and cultured approximately five days with allogeneic regulatory or mature dendritic cells at 1:10. The chain has TRBV27 and TRBJ1-4; D is undetermined. The sequence was obtained from a human donor in good health. Sequencing was performed on memory CD8+ T cells from blood cultured with dendritic cells. Subset reported: CD45RO+ memory T cells. DNA of the CDR3: TGTGCCAGCAGTTTTCGTCAAGCCGGAGCCGAAAAACTGTTTTTT. Protein: CASSFRQAGAEKLFF.